This TCR beta chain was obtained from a study of T-cell reconstitution after alpha-beta-depleted transplantation in children. About this clonotype: Its matching antigen is unknown.

This CDR3 has 14 residues. Germline V gene lookup returns CDR1 SGHAT and CDR2 FQNNGV. Deletions cut 0 bases from V and 8 bases from J, with 11 bases between. The TCRbeta library incorporated unique molecular identifiers. TCRdb recomputed calls from the PCR reads with MiXCR, one row per CDR3 protein. The data hold about 980,000 distinct CDR3 sequences, with about 26% observed a single time. Study-wide findings and caveats: There were reportedly several hundred expanded graft clones from which alpha-beta T cells came about two months after transplant. T-cell numbers and diversity, one year after transplant, stemmed largely from T cells that were newly produced. Where some patients showed high TCRbeta diversity at day 60, it came from recipient T cells and thymic progenitors that had survived.

The chain links TRBV11-2 to TRBJ2-1; D not certain. The sequence derives from a boy in the first two years of life who had a stem cell transplant for SCID, so the T cells may come from the graft donor. The sample consisted of PBMCs, mostly from graft donor cells, taken 360 days after TCRalphabeta/CD19-depleted stem cell transplant. CDR3 bases: TGTGCCAGCAGCTTAGACCCCGTTAGCCATGAGCAGTTCTTC. As protein: CASSLDPVSHEQFF.